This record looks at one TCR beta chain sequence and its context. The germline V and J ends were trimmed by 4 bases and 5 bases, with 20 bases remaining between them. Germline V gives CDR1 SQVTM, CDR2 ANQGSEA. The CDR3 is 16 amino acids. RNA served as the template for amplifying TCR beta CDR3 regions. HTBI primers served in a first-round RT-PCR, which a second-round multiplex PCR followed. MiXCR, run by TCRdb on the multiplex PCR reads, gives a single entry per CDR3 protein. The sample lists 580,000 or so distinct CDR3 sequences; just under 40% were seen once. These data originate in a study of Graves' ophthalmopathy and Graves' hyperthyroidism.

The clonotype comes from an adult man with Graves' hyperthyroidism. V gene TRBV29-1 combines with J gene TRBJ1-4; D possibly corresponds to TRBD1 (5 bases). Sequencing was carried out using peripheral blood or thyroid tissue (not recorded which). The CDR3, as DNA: TGCAGCGTTGCTTGGACACTCAGTGGGTACAATGAAAAACTGTTTTTT. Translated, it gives CSVAWTLSGYNEKLFF.